The 19 T cell receptor beta chains in this list originate from one sample, sequenced in a study of T cell clonality in common variable immunodeficiency. Sequencing was performed with immunoSEQ multiplex PCR; in TCRdb, only in-frame clones are kept and a portion is missing. The sample gives tens of thousands of clones, none seen only once, and the top ten clones hold under 4.5%. Material for sequencing was peripheral blood mononuclear cells. Receptors were obtained from a person aged 18-70 years in good health.

This clone showed up many times. The CDR3 extends 3 residues past the end of the read, so its final part is completed from the germline J gene. The chain joins TRBV6-2 or TRBV6-3 to TRBJ2-2, with a tentative D call TRBD2 (5 bases). The V end was cut by 6 bases, the J end by 0 bases, with 11 bases between. The CDR3 sequence is 15 residues long. Germline CDR1 is MNHEY and CDR2 is SVGEGT. CDR3 loop: CASSRFSANTGELFF. The CDR3 bases that were read are TGTGCCAGCAGCAGATTTAGCGCGAACACCGGGGAG.

This clone was seen at least ten times. The read falls 3 residues short of the CDR3 end, and the missing part is taken from the germline J gene. The chain links TRBV27 to TRBJ2-1, with TRBD2 as a possible D gene (6 bases). The ends were cut back, 0 bases at V and 9 bases at J, with 9 bases in the middle. Germline-derived CDR1 and CDR2 are MNHEY and SMNVEV (reference sequence). The CDR3 runs 13 residues. The CDR3 loop is CASSLSEGSEQFF. The DNA read from the CDR3 is TGTGCCAGCAGTTTATCGGAGGGTAGTGAG.

This clone was detected many times. The CDR3 is cut off 3 residues early in the read; its end comes from the germline J gene. The chain is built from TRBV5-1 and TRBJ2-5; D may be TRBD1 (5 bases). The CDR3 loop spans 13 amino acids. Germline V gene lookup returns CDR1 SGHRS and CDR2 YFSETQ. The germline V and J ends were trimmed by 3 bases and 5 bases, with 11 bases remaining between them. The CDR3 spells CASSSNRLETQYF. CDR3 bases read: TGCGCCAGCAGCTCAAACAGGTTGGAGACC.

This clone appeared many times. The read falls 3 residues short of the CDR3 end, and the missing part is taken from the germline J gene. This sequence joins TRBV7-9 and TRBJ2-7; D perhaps matches TRBD1 (5 bases). The CDR3 contains 13 residues. Germline loops: CDR1 SEHNR, CDR2 FQNEAQ (reference sequence). The ends were cut back, 0 bases at V and 3 bases at J, with 6 bases in the middle. The CDR3 spells CASSLAGHYEQYF. Incomplete CDR3 DNA: TGTGCCAGCAGCTTAGCGGGGCACTACGAG.

This clone was observed many times. The missing CDR3 end, 3 residues past where the read stops, is filled in from the germline J gene. This chain connects TRBV20-1 to TRBJ2-1; TRBD2 matches 7 bases. Losses at the gene ends were 6 bases for V and 2 bases for J; bases not matched to a gene: 7. The CDR3 totals 14 residues. The germline gives CDR1 DFQATT, CDR2 SNEGSKA (reference sequence). CDR3 bases read: TGCAGTGCGGAACCTAGCGGTCCCTACAATGAG. Protein: CSAEPSGPYNE. The complete CDR3 reads CSAEPSGPYNEQFF.

This clone came up a few times. The read ends 3 residues early relative to the CDR3; the germline J gene fills the gap. The chain employs TRBV30 and TRBJ1-2, with 9 bases lining up with TRBD1. The CDR3 runs 16 residues. Germline lookup yields CDR1 GTSNPN and CDR2 SVGIG (reference sequence). This CDR3 reads CAWSIGGQGFLYDYTF. The CDR3 DNA, read in part, is TGTGCCTGGAGTATCGGGGGACAGGGTTTTCTTTACGAC.

Many counts were recorded for this clone. The CDR3 sequence: CASSLGRSQETQYF. The DNA read from the CDR3 is TGTGCCAGCAGCTTGGGGCGCTCGCAAGAGACC. This chain joins TRBV7-2 and TRBJ2-5, with a possible D match to TRBD1 (5 bases). The CDR3 extends 3 residues past the end of the read, so its final part is completed from the germline J gene. The CDR3 is 14 residues long. CDR1 and CDR2 (germline): SGHTA, FQGNSA. V gave up 3 bases and J gave up 2 bases, with 10 bases separating them.

This clone was counted many times. Read coverage stops 3 residues before the CDR3 terminus; the germline J gene supplies the remainder. V gene TRBV6-1 combines with J gene TRBJ1-2; possible D gene TRBD1, 6 bases. CDR1 and CDR2 (germline): MNHNS, SASEGT. The V end lost 0 bases, the J end lost 0 bases, and 11 bases lay between the germline ends. The CDR3 runs 16 residues. The CDR3 DNA, read in part, is TGTGCCAGCAGTGAAGCTTGGGGGCCCCCTAACTATGGC. Its translation: CASSEAWGPPNYG. The full CDR3 sequence reads CASSEAWGPPNYGYTF.

In its sample, this clone was seen many times. The read ends 3 residues early relative to the CDR3; the germline J gene fills the gap. The rearrangement links TRBV7-2 to TRBJ2-5; 8 bases line up with TRBD1. CDR1 is SGHTA and CDR2 is FQGNSA in the germline V gene. V was pared by 3 bases and J by 6 bases, with 9 bases of the junction left unmatched. The length of the CDR3 is 15 residues. CDR3 DNA, as far as it was read: TGTGCCAGCAGCTTCGACAGGGGTCGTGAAAAGACC. It specifies CASSFDRGREKT. The whole CDR3 region reads CASSFDRGREKTQYF.

This clone was detected many times. With the read ending 3 residues before the CDR3 end, the germline J gene is used to fill in that end. The chain joins TRBV7-2 to TRBJ2-3; 9 nucleotides match TRBD2. Germline CDR1 and CDR2: SGHTA and FQGNSA. The CDR3 loop spans 15 amino acids. CDR3 region: CASSLDGPGLATQYF. CDR3 DNA, as far as it was read: TGTGCCAGCAGCTTGGATGGTCCGGGACTAGCAACG.

This clone was picked up many times. The missing CDR3 end, 3 residues past where the read stops, is filled in from the germline J gene. V is TRBV5-3 and J is TRBJ1-2; the D is unclear. TRBV5-3 is placed among ORFs of uncertain function. The CDR3 loop spans 14 amino acids. V was shortened by 1 base and J by 0 bases, with 7 bases between the two germline ends. CDR3 region: CARSLIPTNYGYTF. The CDR3 bases that were read are TGTGCCAGAAGCTTGATTCCAACTAACTATGGC.

This clone was recorded at least ten times. Read data end 3 residues before the CDR3 end; the end is taken from the germline J gene. This sequence joins TRBV20-1 and TRBJ2-4, with 8 bases that match TRBD1. Germline V gives CDR1 DFQATT, CDR2 SNEGSKA (reference sequence). The length of the CDR3 is 14 residues. V dropped 6 bases and J dropped 0; count of bases not matched to a gene: 4. The DNA read from the CDR3 is TGCAGTGCCATACAGGGGGAAGCCAAAAACATT. Translation: CSAIQGEAKNI. The CDR3 in full is CSAIQGEAKNIQYF.

This clone came up many times. CDR3 region: CASSLRGGIETQYF. The CDR3 bases that were read are TGCGCCAGCAGCTTGAGGGGGGGTATAGAGACC. The V and J genes are TRBV5-1 and TRBJ2-5, with D possibly being TRBD2 (7 bases). The observed sequence ends 3 residues before the CDR3 terminus, with the missing tail filled in from the germline J gene. Germline V gene sequence: CDR1 SGHRS, CDR2 YFSETQ. V lost 1 base, J lost 4 bases, and 11 bases lay in between. This CDR3 comprises 14 residues.

This clone was picked up many times. Read sequence stops 3 residues before the CDR3 end, and the germline J gene provides the missing end. This rearrangement joins TRBV4-1 to TRBJ1-1; TRBD1 might be the D (6 bases). Per germline, CDR1 MGHRA and CDR2 YSYEKL. This CDR3 is built from 17 residues. The part of the CDR3 DNA that was read is TGCGCCAGCAGCCAAGACACCTCGGGCAGGGGCGACCTCAAA. It yields the protein CASSQDTSGRGDLK. The complete CDR3 sequence is CASSQDTSGRGDLKAFF.

This clone was recorded at least ten times. A much larger clone lies a single base off, so this may be a read error. The missing CDR3 end, 3 residues past where the read stops, is filled in from the germline J gene. Other DNA sequences from this sample encode an identical CDR3 as well. V usage is TRBV10-3 and J usage is TRBJ1-3; tentatively, D is TRBD1 (6 bases). This CDR3 region has 16 residues. Germline V gene lookup returns CDR1 ENHRY and CDR2 SYGVKD. The part of the CDR3 DNA that was read is TGTGCCATCAGCAGTTTTACAGGGCGCTCTGGAAACACT. This encodes CAISSFTGRSGNT. The full-length CDR3 reads as CAISSFTGRSGNTIYF.

This clone was detected many times. The read ends 3 residues early relative to the CDR3; the germline J gene fills the gap. The rearrangement uses TRBV20-1 and TRBJ2-2; 7 bases fit TRBD1. Germline V gives CDR1 DFQATT, CDR2 SNEGSKA (reference sequence). V lost 3 bases to trimming and J lost 1 base; unmatched junction nucleotides: 2. This CDR3 is 14 amino acids long. This CDR3 is CSARGTENTGELFF. CDR3 bases read: TGCAGTGCTAGGGGGACAGAGAACACCGGGGAG.

This clone appeared many times. The read finishes 3 residues shy of the CDR3 end, and the germline J gene is used to complete it. The rearrangement links TRBV20-1 to TRBJ2-3; no clear D gene. In germline, CDR1 is DFQATT, CDR2 SNEGSKA (reference sequence). V was clipped by 1 base and J by 7 bases, with 27 bases between them. The CDR3 loop spans 18 amino acids. This CDR3 reads CSARALNQPQAHQNTQYF. Incomplete CDR3 DNA: TGCAGTGCTAGAGCCTTGAATCAGCCGCAGGCCCACCAGAATACG.

There are many counts of this clone. The read terminates 3 residues before the CDR3 end, so the remaining end is supplied by the germline J gene. V is TRBV5-6 and J is TRBJ2-7; 9 bases line up with TRBD2. Unmatched junction bases numbered 5, after V lost 1 base and J lost 3 bases. CDR3 length: 15 residues. The germline V gene encodes CDR1 SGHDT and CDR2 YYEEEE. Incomplete CDR3 DNA: TGTGCCAGCAGCTTGAAAGCGGGAGGATTCTACGAG. This translates into CASSLKAGGFYE. The whole CDR3 reads CASSLKAGGFYEQYF.

This clone was counted many times. The read halts 3 residues ahead of the CDR3 end, with the missing end drawn from the germline J gene. The chain is built from TRBV20-1 and TRBJ2-2, with D possibly being TRBD1 or TRBD2 (5 bases each). In germline, CDR1 is DFQATT, CDR2 SNEGSKA (reference sequence). The CDR3 totals 15 residues. CDR3 DNA, as far as it was read: TGCAGTGCTAGAGAAATAGAGGGGATGAATGAAAAG. Encoded protein: CSAREIEGMNEK. The full CDR3 is CSAREIEGMNEKLFF.